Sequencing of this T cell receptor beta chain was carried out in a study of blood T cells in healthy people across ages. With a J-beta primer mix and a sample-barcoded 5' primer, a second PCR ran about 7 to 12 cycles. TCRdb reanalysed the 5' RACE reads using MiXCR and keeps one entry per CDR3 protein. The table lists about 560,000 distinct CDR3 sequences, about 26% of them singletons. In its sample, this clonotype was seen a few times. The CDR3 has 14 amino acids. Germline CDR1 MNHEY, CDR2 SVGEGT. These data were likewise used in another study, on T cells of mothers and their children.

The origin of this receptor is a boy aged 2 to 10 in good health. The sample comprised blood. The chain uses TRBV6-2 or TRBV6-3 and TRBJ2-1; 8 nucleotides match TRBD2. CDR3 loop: CAAGVREGLDEQFF. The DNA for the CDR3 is TGTGCGGCAGGGGTCCGGGAGGGCCTCGATGAGCAGTTCTTC.